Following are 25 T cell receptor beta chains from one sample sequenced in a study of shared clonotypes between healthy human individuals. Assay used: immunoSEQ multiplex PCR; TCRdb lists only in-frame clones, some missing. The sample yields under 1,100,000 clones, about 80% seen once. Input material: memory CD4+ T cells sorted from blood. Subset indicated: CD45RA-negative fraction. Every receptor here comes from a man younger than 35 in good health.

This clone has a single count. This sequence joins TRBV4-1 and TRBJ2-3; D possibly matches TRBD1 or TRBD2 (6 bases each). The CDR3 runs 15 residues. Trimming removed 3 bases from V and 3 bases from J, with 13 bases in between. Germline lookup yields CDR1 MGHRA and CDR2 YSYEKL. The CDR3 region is CASSQDRGRTDTQYF. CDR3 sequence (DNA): TGCGCCAGCAGCCAGGACCGGGGGCGGACAGATACGCAGTATTTT.

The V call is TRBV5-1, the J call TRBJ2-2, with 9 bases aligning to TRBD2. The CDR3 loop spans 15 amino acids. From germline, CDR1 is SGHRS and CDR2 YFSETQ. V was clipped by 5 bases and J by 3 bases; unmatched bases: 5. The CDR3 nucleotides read TGCGCCAGCAGTCGCGGGGGGGCCGACACCGGGGAGCTGTTTTTT. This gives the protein CASSRGGADTGELFF.

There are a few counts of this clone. In DNA, the CDR3 is TGTGCCAGCAGCCTGCGGGAAGCCAATTCACCCCTCCACTTT. Translation gives CASSLREANSPLHF. The chain employs TRBV27 and TRBJ1-6, with D unresolved. Deletions cut 6 bases from V and 7 bases from J, with 13 bases between. This CDR3 has 14 amino acids. Germline V gene data show CDR1 as MNHEY and CDR2 as SMNVEV (reference sequence).

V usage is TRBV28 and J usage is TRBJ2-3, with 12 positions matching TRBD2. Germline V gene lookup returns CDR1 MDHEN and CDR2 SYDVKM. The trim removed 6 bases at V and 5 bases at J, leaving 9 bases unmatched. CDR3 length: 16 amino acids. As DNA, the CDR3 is TGTGCCAGCAGCAGTAGACTAGCGGGGGAAAAAGATACGCAGTATTTT. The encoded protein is CASSSRLAGEKDTQYF.

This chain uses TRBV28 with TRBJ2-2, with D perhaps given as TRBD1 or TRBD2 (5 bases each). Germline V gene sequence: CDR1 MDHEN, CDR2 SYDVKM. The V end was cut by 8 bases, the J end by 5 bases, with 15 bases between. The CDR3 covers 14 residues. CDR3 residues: CASLDGTQTGELFF. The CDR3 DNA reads TGTGCCAGCCTGGACGGGACCCAAACCGGGGAGCTGTTTTTT.

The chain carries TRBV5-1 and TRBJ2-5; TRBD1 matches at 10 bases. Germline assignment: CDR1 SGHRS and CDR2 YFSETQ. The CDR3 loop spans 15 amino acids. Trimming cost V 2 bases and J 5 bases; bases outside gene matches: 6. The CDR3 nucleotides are TGCGCCAGCAGCTTCTACGGGACAGGGGTCGAGACCCAGTACTTC. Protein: CASSFYGTGVETQYF.

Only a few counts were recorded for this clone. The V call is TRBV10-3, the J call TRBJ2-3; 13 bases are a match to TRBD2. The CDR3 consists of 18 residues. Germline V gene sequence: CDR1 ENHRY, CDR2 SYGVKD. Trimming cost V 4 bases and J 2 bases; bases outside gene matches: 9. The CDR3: CAISGSTSGGPLTDTQYF. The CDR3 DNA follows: TGTGCCATCAGTGGCTCGACTAGCGGGGGGCCTCTCACAGATACGCAGTATTTT.

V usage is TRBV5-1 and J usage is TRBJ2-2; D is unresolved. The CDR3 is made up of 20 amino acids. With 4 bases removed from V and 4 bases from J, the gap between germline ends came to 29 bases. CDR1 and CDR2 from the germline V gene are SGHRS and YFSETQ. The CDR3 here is CASSPNKISSPSLVTGELFF. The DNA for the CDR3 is TGCGCCAGCAGCCCAAATAAGATCTCTTCCCCTAGTCTCGTCACCGGGGAGCTGTTTTTT. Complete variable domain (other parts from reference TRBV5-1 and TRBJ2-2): KAGVTQTPRYLIKTRGQQVTLSCSPISGHRSVSWYQQTPGQGLQFLFEYFSETQRNKGNFPGRFSGRQFSNSRSEMNVSTLELGDSALYLCASSPNKISSPSLVTGELFFGEGSRLTVL.

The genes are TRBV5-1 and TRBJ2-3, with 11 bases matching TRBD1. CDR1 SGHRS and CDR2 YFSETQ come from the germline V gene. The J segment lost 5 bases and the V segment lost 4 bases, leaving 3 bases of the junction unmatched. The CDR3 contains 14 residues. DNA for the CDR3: TGCGCCAGCAGCGTTGGGACAGGGGGAGATACGCAGTATTTT. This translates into CASSVGTGGDTQYF.

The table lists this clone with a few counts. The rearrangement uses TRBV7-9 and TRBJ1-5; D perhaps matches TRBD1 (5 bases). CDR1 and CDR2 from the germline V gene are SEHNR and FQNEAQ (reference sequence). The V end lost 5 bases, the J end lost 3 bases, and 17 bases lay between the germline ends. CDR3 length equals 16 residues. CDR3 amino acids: CASSPSRGKINQPQHF. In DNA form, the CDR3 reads TGTGCCAGCAGCCCCTCGAGGGGTAAGATCAATCAGCCCCAGCATTTT.

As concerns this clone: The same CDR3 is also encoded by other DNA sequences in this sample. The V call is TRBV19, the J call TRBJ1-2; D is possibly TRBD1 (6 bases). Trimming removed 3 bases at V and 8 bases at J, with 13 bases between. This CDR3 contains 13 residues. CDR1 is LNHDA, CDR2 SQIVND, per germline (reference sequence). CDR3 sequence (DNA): TGTGCCAGTAGTATCGGTCGCGGGGGCGGCTACACCTTC. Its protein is CASSIGRGGGYTF.

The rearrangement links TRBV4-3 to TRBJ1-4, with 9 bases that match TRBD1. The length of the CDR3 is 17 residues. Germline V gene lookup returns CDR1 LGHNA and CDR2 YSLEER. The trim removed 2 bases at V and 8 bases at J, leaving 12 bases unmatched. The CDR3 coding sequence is TGCGCCAGCAGCCAAAACGTTCCGGGACAGGGTGGAGAAAAACTGTTTTTT. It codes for CASSQNVPGQGGEKLFF.

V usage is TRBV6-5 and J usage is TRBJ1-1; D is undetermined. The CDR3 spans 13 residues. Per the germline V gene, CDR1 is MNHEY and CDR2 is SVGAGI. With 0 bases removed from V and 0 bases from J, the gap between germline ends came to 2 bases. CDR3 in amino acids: CASSYSVNTEAFF. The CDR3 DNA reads TGTGCCAGCAGTTACTCCGTGAACACTGAAGCTTTCTTT.

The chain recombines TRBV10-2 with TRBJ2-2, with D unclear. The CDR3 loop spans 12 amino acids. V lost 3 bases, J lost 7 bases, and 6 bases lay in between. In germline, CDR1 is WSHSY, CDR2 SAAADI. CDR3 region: CASSDVLGELFF. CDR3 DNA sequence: TGCGCCAGCAGTGATGTCCTCGGGGAGCTGTTTTTT.

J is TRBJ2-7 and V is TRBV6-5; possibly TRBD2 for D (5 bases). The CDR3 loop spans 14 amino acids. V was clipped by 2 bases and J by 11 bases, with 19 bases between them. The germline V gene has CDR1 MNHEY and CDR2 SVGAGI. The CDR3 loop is CASSYDPTPGTKYF. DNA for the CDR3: TGTGCCAGCAGTTACGACCCAACCCCGGGAACGAAGTACTTC.

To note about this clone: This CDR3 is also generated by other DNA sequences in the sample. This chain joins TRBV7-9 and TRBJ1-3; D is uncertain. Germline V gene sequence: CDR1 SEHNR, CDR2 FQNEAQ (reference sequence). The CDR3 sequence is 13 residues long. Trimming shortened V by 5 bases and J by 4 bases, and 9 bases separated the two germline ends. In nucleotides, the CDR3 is TGTGCCAGCAGCCCCCGGAGAGGAAACACCATATATTTT. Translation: CASSPRRGNTIYF.

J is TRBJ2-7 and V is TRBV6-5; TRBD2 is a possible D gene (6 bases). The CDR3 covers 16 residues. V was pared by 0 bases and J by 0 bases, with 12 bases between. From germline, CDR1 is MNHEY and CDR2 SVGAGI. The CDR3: CASSYSKASASYEQYF. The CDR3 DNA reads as TGTGCCAGCAGTTACTCAAAGGCTAGCGCCTCCTACGAGCAGTACTTC.

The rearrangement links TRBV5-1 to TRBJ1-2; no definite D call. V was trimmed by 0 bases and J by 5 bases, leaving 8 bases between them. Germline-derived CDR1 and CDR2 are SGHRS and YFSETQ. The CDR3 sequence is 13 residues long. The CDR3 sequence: CASSLGEAYGYTF. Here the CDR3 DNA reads TGCGCCAGCAGCTTGGGAGAAGCTTATGGCTACACCTTC.

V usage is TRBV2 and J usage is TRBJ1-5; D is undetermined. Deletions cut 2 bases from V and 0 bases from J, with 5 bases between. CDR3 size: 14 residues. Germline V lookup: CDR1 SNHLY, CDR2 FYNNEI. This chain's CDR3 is CASSEYYSNQPQHF. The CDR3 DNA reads TGTGCCAGCAGTGAATATTATAGCAATCAGCCCCAGCATTTT.

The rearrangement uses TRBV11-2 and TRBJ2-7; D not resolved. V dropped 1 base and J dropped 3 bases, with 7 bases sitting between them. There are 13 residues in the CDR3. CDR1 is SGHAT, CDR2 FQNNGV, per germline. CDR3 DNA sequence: TGTGCCAGCAGCTTAGGCTGGAACTACGAGCAGTACTTC. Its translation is CASSLGWNYEQYF.

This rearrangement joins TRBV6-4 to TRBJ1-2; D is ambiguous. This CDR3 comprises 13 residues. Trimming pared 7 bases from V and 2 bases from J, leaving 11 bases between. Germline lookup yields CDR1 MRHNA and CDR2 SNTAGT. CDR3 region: CASTTAGNYGYTF. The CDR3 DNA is TGTGCCAGCACCACAGCCGGCAACTATGGCTACACCTTC.

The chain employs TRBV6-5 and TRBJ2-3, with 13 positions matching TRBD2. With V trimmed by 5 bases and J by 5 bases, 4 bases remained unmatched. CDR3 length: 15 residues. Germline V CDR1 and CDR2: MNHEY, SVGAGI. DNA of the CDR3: TGTGCCAGCAGTACGGGACTAGCGGGATTAGATACGCAGTATTTT. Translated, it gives CASSTGLAGLDTQYF.

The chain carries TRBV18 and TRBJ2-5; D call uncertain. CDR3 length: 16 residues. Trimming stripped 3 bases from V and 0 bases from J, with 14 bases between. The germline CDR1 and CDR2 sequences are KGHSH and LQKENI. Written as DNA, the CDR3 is TGTGCCAGCTCACCGGCGGCAGACGTCAACCAAGAGACCCAGTACTTC. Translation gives CASSPAADVNQETQYF.

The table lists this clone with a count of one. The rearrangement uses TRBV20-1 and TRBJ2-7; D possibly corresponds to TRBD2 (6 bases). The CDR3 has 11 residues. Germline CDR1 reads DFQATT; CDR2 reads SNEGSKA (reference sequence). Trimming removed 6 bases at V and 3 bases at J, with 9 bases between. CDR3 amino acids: CSAEGSYEQYF. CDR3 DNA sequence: TGCAGTGCGGAGGGGAGCTACGAGCAGTACTTC.

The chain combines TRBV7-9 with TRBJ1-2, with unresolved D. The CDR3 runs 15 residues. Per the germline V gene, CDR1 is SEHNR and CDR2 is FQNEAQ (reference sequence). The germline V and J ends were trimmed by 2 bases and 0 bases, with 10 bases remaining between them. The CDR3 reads CASSLIYRSNYGYTF. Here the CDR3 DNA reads TGTGCCAGCAGCTTAATCTACAGATCTAACTATGGCTACACCTTC.